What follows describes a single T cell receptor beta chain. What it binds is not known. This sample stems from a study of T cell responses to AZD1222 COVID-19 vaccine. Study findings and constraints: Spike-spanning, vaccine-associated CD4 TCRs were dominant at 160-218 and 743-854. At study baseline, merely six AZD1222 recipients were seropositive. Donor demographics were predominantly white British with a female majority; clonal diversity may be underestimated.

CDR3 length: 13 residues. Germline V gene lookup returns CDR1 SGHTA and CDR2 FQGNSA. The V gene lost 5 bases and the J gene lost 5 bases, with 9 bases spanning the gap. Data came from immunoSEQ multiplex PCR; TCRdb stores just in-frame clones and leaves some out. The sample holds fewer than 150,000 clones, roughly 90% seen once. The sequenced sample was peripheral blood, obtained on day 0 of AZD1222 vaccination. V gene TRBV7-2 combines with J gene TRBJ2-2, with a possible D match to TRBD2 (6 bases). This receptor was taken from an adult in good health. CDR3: CASSPGTTGELFF. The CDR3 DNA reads TGTGCCAGCAGCCCTGGGACTACCGGGGAGCTGTTTTTT.